This TCR beta chain was identified during a study of T cell changes during pregnancy in multiple sclerosis. The table came from immunoSEQ multiplex PCR; TCRdb's copy has only in-frame clones and leaves some out. Altogether tens of thousands of clones are present, around 90% being singletons, with the ten largest covering 2.5% to 3.5%. The CDR3 has 13 amino acids. Germline CDR1 is LGHNA and CDR2 is YSLEER. The V segment lost 5 bases and the J segment 7 bases; nucleotides outside the gene matches: 6. This chain connects TRBV4-3 to TRBJ2-7; 9 bases agree with TRBD2. The material sequenced was peripheral blood, taken in the third trimester of pregnancy. The clonotype comes from a female donor in good health, enrolled as a control in a pregnancy study. CDR3 residues: CASSAWAGGEQYF. CDR3 DNA sequence: TGCGCCAGCAGCGCTTGGGCGGGAGGGGAGCAGTACTTC.